The 2 T cell receptor beta chains presented below share a single source sample, sequenced in a study of blood T cell repertoires in COVID-19. Clones were sequenced by immunoSEQ multiplex PCR, and TCRdb holds only the in-frame ones, with some missing. The sample consists of approximately 70,000 clones, nearly 90% of them appearing once. The source material was peripheral blood. The receptor set was obtained from a woman aged 45 to 65 with COVID-19, enrolled during active disease.

This chain connects TRBV10-3 to TRBJ2-3; 10 bases agree with TRBD2. Unmatched junction bases numbered 5, after V lost 3 bases and J lost 2 bases. There are 16 residues in the CDR3. Germline CDR1 is ENHRY and CDR2 is SYGVKD. The CDR3 is CAISDASGRTTDTQYF. The CDR3 DNA follows: TGTGCCATCAGTGACGCTAGCGGGAGAACCACAGATACGCAGTATTTT.

This clone appeared a few times. The rearrangement links TRBV5-6 to TRBJ1-2, with D maybe TRBD1 (5 bases). The germline gives CDR1 SGHDT, CDR2 YYEEEE. The CDR3 runs 12 residues. The V gene lost 6 bases and the J gene lost 8 bases, with 14 bases spanning the gap. DNA for the CDR3: TGTGCCAGCAAGGTGGGAAGGGGAGGCTACACCTTC. Translated, it gives CASKVGRGGYTF.